A single T cell receptor beta chain is shown here with its context. Its specificity is not known. The data were taken from a study of siplizumab effects on memory and regulatory T cells. Study-wide results and limits: The diversity of naive T cells seemed greater than that of memory cells, and their alloresponse contribution seemed major. Suppressive capability of dividing Tregs from siplizumab cultures went unverified.

This table comes from immunoSEQ multiplex PCR, and its TCRdb copy is limited to in-frame clones, with some not included. The data contain just under 85,000 clones, over 80% of them singletons. From germline, CDR1 is ENHRY and CDR2 SYGVKD. CDR3 length: 16 residues. V lost 8 bases to trimming and J lost 5 bases; unmatched junction nucleotides: 10. The sequence derives from a human donor in good health. The chain employs TRBV10-3 and TRBJ1-4; 11 bases map to TRBD1. What was sequenced was Tregs sorted from blood. CDR3 sequence: CAIARTGGTSNEKLFF. Here the CDR3 DNA reads TGTGCCATCGCCCGGACAGGGGGCACCTCCAATGAAAAACTGTTTTTT.